The next 18 T cell receptor beta chains were all read from a single sample in a study of blood T cell repertoires in COVID-19. Sequencing used immunoSEQ multiplex PCR; TCRdb keeps in-frame clones, though not all of them. The sample records 120,000 or so clones, around three quarters being singletons. Sequenced material: peripheral blood. The receptors were sampled from a man aged 35 to 55 with active or convalescent COVID-19.

This chain uses TRBV28 with TRBJ1-1; 7 nucleotides align to TRBD1. The J segment lost 0 bases and the V segment lost 5 bases, leaving 6 bases of the junction unmatched. The CDR3 sequence is 15 residues long. Per the germline V gene, CDR1 is MDHEN and CDR2 is SYDVKM. CDR3 sequence reads: CASSPWTGMNTEAFF. In DNA form, the CDR3 reads TGTGCCAGCAGTCCCTGGACAGGTATGAACACTGAAGCTTTCTTT.

This sequence joins TRBV30 and TRBJ2-2; D is undetermined. This CDR3 has 13 residues. Germline V CDR1 and CDR2: GTSNPN, SVGIG (reference sequence). Trimming cost V 1 base and J 3 bases, with 6 bases left between them. The CDR3 region has the DNA TGTGCCTGGAGTGGAGCATACACCGGGGAGCTGTTTTTT. As protein: CAWSGAYTGELFF.

The chain carries TRBV6-4 and TRBJ2-7; possible D gene TRBD2, 5 bases. This CDR3 has 12 amino acids. The V gene's germline CDR1 is MRHNA and CDR2 SNTAGT. Trimming took 8 bases from V and 3 from J, leaving 11 bases between them. The CDR3 DNA reads TGTGCCAGCCCCCTGGCGGGCTACGAGCAGTACTTC. The encoded protein is CASPLAGYEQYF.

The rearrangement uses TRBV5-1 and TRBJ1-5; 7 bases map to TRBD1. There are 15 residues in the CDR3. The germline V gene has CDR1 SGHRS and CDR2 YFSETQ. Trimming removed 0 bases from V and 0 bases from J; junction bases left unmatched: 0. The CDR3: CASSLGTGSNQPQHF. CDR3 bases: TGCGCCAGCAGCTTGGGGACAGGTAGCAATCAGCCCCAGCATTTT.

The chain joins TRBV5-1 to TRBJ2-3; TRBD1 matches at 8 bases. Germline V lookup: CDR1 SGHRS, CDR2 YFSETQ. The CDR3 length is 14 residues. The V and J ends lost 2 bases and 4 bases, in that order; junction bases with no gene match: 3. The chain's CDR3 is CASSFGTGADTQYF. DNA of the CDR3: TGCGCCAGCAGCTTCGGGACAGGTGCAGATACGCAGTATTTT.

The J gene is TRBJ2-1, the V gene TRBV15; TRBD1 matches 8 bases. Germline trimming cut 3 bases from V and 4 bases from J; bases unmatched to any gene: 5. There are 15 residues in the CDR3. In germline, CDR1 is LNHNV, CDR2 YYDKDF (reference sequence). CDR3 coding DNA: TGTGCCACCAGCAGCGACAGGGGAAGTTACAATGAGCAGTTCTTC. Translating gives CATSSDRGSYNEQFF. The full variable domain, with the rest looked up from reference TRBV15 and TRBJ2-1, is DAMVIQNPRYQVTQFGKPVTLSCSQTLNHNVMYWYQQKSSQAPKLLFHYYDKDFNNEADTPDNFQSRRPNTSFCFLDIRSPGLGDTAMYLCATSSDRGSYNEQFFGPGTRLTVL.

V gene TRBV3-1 (or the pseudogene TRBV3-2) combines with J gene TRBJ2-2, with D perhaps TRBD2 (5 bases). Germline CDR1 is LGHDT and CDR2 is YNNKEL (reference sequence). Trimming took off 5 bases at V and 4 bases at J, with 11 bases between the two ends. The CDR3 length is 14 residues. For the CDR3, the DNA is TGTGCCAGCAGCTTCCGTGGAGGCACCGGGGAGCTGTTTTTT. This gives the protein CASSFRGGTGELFF.

The gene calls are TRBV19 and TRBJ2-5; 11 bases line up with TRBD2. The germline V gene encodes CDR1 LNHDA and CDR2 SQIVND (reference sequence). There are 13 residues in the CDR3. Losses at the gene ends were 5 bases for V and 5 bases for J; bases not matched to a gene: 1. This CDR3 reads CASSPSGGETQYF. In DNA form, the CDR3 reads TGTGCCAGTAGTCCTAGCGGGGGGGAGACCCAGTACTTC.

The chain recombines TRBV4-1 with TRBJ2-1; D possibly corresponds to TRBD1 (5 bases). The CDR3 has 14 amino acids. V lost 3 bases and J 5 bases, leaving 11 bases between the germline ends. Germline V gene lookup returns CDR1 MGHRA and CDR2 YSYEKL. CDR3 region: CASSHIVRDNEQFF. The CDR3 bases are TGCGCCAGCAGCCATATCGTCAGGGACAATGAGCAGTTCTTC.

CDR3 sequence: CASSYGRAKKETQYF. DNA for the CDR3: TGTGCCAGCAGTTATGGGAGGGCCAAAAAAGAGACCCAGTACTTC. The V gene is TRBV28, the J gene TRBJ2-5, with 7 bases matching TRBD2. The germline CDR1 and CDR2 sequences are MDHEN and SYDVKM. CDR3 size: 15 residues. V lost 4 bases to trimming and J lost 3 bases; unmatched junction nucleotides: 8.

The gene calls are TRBV5-6 and TRBJ2-7; 8 nucleotides line up with TRBD1. V trimming: 0 bases; J trimming: 1 base; junction bases outside the gene matches: 3. CDR1 is SGHDT and CDR2 is YYEEEE in the germline V gene. The CDR3 runs to 15 residues. CDR3 DNA: TGTGCCAGCAGCTTGGCGGACAGGGATTCCTACGAGCAGTACTTC. It encodes CASSLADRDSYEQYF.

This clone showed up just a few times. The rearrangement uses TRBV21-1 and TRBJ2-7; TRBD2, the table's D call, lacks a check against the DNA. TRBV21-1 is tagged as a pseudogene. The CDR3 sequence is 16 residues long. For the CDR3, the DNA is TGTGCCAGCAGCAAAGCGTCCGGCGGGGGCCCCTACGAGCAGTACTTC. Amino acid sequence: CASSKASGGGPYEQYF.

The genes are TRBV11-3 and TRBJ2-3; perhaps TRBD1 as D (6 bases). Germline loops: CDR1 SGHNT, CDR2 YENEEA. Trimming pared 4 bases from V and 6 bases from J, leaving 14 bases between. The CDR3 totals 14 residues. The CDR3 loop is CASSSTGQFDTQYF. CDR3 in DNA: TGTGCCAGCAGCTCCACGGGACAATTCGATACGCAGTATTTT.

The V gene is TRBV29-1, the J gene TRBJ2-1; D remains ambiguous. Germline V gene lookup returns CDR1 SQVTM and CDR2 ANQGSEA. CDR3 size: 16 residues. V dropped 5 bases and J dropped 4 bases, with 21 bases sitting between them. The CDR3 nucleotides are TGCAGCGTTCCCAATGAGGCGCTTCTCCAATACAATGAGCAGTTCTTC. Translating it yields CSVPNEALLQYNEQFF.

The rearrangement uses TRBV28 and TRBJ1-5; D is uncertain. Germline CDR1 reads MDHEN; CDR2 reads SYDVKM. V dropped 6 bases and J dropped 0 bases, with 18 bases sitting between them. The CDR3 loop spans 17 amino acids. The CDR3 region is CASRGLGLIISNQPQHF. CDR3 in DNA: TGTGCCAGCAGGGGTTTAGGACTCATTATTAGCAATCAGCCCCAGCATTTT.

This rearrangement joins TRBV6-5 to TRBJ1-6; 9 positions match TRBD1. The CDR3 covers 14 residues. The J segment lost 9 bases and the V segment lost 5 bases, leaving 5 bases of the junction unmatched. CDR1 and CDR2 (germline): MNHEY, SVGAGI. The CDR3 DNA follows: TGTGCCAGCAGTCCGGGACAGGGTCCTTCACCCCTCCACTTT. Residues: CASSPGQGPSPLHF.

This clone was counted at least ten times. J is TRBJ1-1 and V is TRBV5-1, with D perhaps TRBD1 (5 bases). V was clipped by 1 base and J by 4 bases, with 8 bases between them. Looked up from germline, CDR1 is SGHRS and CDR2 is YFSETQ. The CDR3 length is 13 residues. The chain's CDR3 is CASSLNQGTEAFF. As DNA, the CDR3 is TGCGCCAGCAGCTTGAATCAGGGCACTGAAGCTTTCTTT.

The gene calls are TRBV27 and TRBJ1-1; possible D gene TRBD1, 6 bases. CDR1 is MNHEY and CDR2 is SMNVEV in the germline V gene (reference sequence). Trimming pared 3 bases from V and 1 base from J, leaving 15 bases between. The CDR3 extends over 16 amino acids. The chain's CDR3 is CASSFPSGDKNTEAFF. In DNA form, the CDR3 reads TGTGCCAGCAGTTTCCCTTCAGGGGATAAGAACACTGAAGCTTTCTTT.